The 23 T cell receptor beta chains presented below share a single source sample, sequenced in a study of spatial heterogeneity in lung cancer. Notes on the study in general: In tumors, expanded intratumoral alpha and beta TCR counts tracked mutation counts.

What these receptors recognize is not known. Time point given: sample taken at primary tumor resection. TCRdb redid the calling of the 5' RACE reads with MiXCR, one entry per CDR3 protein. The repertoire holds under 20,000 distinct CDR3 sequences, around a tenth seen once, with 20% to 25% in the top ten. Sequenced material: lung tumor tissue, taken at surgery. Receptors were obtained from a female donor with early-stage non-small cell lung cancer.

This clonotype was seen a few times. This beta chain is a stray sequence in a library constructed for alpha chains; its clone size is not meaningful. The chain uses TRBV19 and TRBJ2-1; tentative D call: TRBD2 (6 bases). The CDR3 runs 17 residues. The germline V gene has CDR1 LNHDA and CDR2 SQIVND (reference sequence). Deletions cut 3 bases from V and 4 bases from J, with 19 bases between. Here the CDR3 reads CASSMGPGTGEYNEQFF. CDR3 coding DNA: TGTGCCAGTAGTATGGGGCCCGGGACTGGTGAATACAATGAGCAGTTCTTC.

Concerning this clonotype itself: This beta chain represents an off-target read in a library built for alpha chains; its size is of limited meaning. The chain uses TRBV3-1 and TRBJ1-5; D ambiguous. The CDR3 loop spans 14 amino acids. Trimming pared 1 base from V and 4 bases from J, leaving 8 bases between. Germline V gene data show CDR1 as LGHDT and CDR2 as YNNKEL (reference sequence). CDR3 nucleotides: TGTGCCAGCAGCCAAGTAAGAGGGAATCAGCCCCAGCATTTT. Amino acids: CASSQVRGNQPQHF.

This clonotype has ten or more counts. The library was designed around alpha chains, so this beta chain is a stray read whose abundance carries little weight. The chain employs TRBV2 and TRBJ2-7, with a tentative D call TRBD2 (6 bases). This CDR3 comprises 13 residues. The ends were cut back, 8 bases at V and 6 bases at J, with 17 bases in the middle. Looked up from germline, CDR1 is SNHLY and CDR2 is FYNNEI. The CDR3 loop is CASQDWRGVEQYF. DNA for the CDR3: TGTGCCAGCCAAGACTGGAGGGGCGTCGAGCAGTACTTC.

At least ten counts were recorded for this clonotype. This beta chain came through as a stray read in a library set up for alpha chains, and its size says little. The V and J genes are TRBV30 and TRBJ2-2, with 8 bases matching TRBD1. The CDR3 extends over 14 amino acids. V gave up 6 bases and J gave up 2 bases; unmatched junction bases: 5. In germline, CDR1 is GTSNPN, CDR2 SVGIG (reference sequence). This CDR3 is CACPGTGNTGELFF. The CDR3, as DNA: TGTGCCTGTCCCGGGACAGGAAACACCGGGGAGCTGTTTTTT.

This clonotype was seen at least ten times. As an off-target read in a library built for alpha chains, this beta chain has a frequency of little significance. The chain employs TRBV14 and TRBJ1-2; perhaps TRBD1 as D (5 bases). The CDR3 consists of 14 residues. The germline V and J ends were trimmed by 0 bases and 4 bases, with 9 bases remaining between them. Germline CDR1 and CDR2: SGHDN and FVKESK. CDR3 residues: CASSQEARAYGYTF. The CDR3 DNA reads TGTGCCAGCAGCCAAGAAGCCAGGGCCTATGGCTACACCTTC.

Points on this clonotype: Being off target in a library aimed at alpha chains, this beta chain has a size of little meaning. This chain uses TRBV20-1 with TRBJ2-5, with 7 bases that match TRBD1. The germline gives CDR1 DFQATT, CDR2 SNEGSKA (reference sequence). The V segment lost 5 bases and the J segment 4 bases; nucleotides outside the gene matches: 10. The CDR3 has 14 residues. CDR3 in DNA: TGCAGTGCTCCTGAGACAGGGATTCGAGAGACCCAGTACTTC. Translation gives CSAPETGIRETQYF.

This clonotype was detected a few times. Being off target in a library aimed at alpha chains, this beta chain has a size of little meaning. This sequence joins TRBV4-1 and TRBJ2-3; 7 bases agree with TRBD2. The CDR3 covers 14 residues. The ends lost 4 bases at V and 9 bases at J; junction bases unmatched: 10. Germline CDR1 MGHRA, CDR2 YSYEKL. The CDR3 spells CASSPQGPGGTQYF. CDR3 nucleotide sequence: TGCGCCAGCAGCCCTCAGGGCCCCGGGGGGACGCAGTATTTT.

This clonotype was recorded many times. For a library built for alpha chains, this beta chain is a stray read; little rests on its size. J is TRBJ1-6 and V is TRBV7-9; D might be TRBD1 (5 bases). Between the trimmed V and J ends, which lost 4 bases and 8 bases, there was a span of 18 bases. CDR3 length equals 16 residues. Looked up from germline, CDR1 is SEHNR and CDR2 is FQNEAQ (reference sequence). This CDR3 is CASSSAGESPYSPLHF. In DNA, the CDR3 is TGTGCCAGCAGCTCGGCGGGGGAAAGCCCGTATTCACCCCTCCACTTT. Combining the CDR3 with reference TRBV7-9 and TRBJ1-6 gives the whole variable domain DTGVSQNPRHKITKRGQNVTFRCDPISEHNRLYWYRQTLGQGPEFLTYFQNEAQLEKSRLLSDRFSAERPKGSFSTLEIQRTEQGDSAMYLCASSSAGESPYSPLHFGNGTRLTVT.

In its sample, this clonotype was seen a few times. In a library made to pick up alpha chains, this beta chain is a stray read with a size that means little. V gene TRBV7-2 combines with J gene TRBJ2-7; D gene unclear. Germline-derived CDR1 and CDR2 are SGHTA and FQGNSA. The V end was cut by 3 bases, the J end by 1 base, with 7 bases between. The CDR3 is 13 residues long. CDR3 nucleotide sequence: TGTGCCAGCAGCTTTGCCCCTTCCTACGAGCAGTACTTC. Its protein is CASSFAPSYEQYF.

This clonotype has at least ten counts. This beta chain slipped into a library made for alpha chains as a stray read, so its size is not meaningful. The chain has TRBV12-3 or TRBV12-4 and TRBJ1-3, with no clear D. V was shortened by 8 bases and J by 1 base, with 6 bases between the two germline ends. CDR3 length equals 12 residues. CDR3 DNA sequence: TGTGCCAGCTATTTTTCTGGAAACACCATATATTTT. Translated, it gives CASYFSGNTIYF.

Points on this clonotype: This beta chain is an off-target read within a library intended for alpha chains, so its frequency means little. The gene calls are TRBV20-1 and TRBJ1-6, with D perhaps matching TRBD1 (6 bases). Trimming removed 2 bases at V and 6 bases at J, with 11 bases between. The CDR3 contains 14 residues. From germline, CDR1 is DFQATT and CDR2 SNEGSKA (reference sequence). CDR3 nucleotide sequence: TGCAGTGCTAGAACGGGGGCGGTTAATTCACCCCTCCACTTT. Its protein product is CSARTGAVNSPLHF.

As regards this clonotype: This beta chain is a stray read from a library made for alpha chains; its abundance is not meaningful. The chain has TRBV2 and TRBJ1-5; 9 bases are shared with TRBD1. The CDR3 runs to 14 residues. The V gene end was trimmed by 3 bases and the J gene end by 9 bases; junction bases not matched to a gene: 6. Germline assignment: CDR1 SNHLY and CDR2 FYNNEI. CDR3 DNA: TGTGCCAGCAGTGAGCGGACAGGGGAAGGGCCCCAGCATTTT. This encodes CASSERTGEGPQHF.

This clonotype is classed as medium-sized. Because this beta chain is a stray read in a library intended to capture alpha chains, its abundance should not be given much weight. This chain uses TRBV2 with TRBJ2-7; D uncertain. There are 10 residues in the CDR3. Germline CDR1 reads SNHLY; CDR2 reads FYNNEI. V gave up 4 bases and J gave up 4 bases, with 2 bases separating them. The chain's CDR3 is CASSAYEQYF. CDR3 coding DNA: TGTGCCAGCAGTGCATACGAGCAGTACTTC.

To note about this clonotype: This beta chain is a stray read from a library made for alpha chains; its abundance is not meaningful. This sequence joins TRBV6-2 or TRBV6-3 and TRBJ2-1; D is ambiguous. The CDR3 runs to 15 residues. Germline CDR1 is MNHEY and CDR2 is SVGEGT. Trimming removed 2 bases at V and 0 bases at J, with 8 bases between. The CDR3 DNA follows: TGTGCCAGCAGTTACAGTCAGGCCTCCTACAATGAGCAGTTCTTC. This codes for CASSYSQASYNEQFF.

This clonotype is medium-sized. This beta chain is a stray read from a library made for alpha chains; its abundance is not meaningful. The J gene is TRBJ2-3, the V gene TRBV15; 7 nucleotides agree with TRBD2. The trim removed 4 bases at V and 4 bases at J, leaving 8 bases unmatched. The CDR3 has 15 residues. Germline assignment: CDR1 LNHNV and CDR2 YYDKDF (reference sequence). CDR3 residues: CATSTPTSMADTQYF. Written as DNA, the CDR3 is TGTGCCACCAGCACCCCGACTAGCATGGCAGATACGCAGTATTTT.

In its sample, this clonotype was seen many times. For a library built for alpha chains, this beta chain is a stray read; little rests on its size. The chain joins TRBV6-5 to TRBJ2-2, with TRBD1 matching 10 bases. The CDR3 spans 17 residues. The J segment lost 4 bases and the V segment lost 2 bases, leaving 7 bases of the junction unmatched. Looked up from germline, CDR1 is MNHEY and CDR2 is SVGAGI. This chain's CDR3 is CASSYRGTGAGTGELFF. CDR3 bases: TGTGCCAGCAGTTACAGAGGGACAGGGGCGGGCACCGGGGAGCTGTTTTTT.

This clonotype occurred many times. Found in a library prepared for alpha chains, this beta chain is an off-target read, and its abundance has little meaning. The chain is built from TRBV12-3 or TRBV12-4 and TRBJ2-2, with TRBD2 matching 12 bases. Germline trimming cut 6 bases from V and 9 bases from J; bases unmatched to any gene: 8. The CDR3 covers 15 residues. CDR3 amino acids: CASRPLAGGPRELFF. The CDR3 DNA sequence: TGTGCCAGCAGGCCTCTAGCGGGGGGGCCACGGGAGCTGTTTTTT.

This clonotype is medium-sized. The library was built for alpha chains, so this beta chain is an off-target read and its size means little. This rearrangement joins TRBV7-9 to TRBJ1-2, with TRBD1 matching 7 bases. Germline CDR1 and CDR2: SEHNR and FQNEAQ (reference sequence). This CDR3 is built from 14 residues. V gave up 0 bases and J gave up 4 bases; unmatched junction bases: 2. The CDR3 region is CASSLAQGTYGYTF. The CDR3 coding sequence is TGTGCCAGCAGCTTAGCACAGGGGACCTATGGCTACACCTTC.

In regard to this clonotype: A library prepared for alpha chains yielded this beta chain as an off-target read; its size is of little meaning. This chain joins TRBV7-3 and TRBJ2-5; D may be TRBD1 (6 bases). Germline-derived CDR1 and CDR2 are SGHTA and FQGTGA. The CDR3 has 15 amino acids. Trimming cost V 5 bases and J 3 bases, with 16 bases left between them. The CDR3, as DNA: TGTGCCAGCAGCCCAACCGGGACACCCGAAGAGACCCAGTACTTC. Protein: CASSPTGTPEETQYF.

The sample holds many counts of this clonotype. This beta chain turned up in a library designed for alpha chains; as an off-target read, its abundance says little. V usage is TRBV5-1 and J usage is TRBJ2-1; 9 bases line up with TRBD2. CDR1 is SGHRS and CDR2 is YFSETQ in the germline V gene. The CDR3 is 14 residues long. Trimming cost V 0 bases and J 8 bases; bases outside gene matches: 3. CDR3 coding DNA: TGCGCCAGCAGCTTGGTCGGGACTAGCCATGAGCAGTTCTTC. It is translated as CASSLVGTSHEQFF. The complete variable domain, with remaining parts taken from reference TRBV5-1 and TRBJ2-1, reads KAGVTQTPRYLIKTRGQQVTLSCSPISGHRSVSWYQQTPGQGLQFLFEYFSETQRNKGNFPGRFSGRQFSNSRSEMNVSTLELGDSALYLCASSLVGTSHEQFFGPGTRLTVL.

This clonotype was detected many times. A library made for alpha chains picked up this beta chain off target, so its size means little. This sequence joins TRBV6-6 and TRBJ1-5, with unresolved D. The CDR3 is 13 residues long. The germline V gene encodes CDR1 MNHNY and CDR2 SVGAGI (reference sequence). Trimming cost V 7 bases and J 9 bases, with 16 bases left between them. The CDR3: CASTLDGEWPQHF. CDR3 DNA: TGTGCCAGCACTTTGGACGGCGAATGGCCCCAGCATTTT.

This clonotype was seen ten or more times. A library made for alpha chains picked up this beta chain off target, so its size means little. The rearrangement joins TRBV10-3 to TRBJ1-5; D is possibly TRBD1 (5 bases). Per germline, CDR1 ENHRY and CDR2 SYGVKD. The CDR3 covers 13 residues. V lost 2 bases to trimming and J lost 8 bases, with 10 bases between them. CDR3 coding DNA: TGTGCCATCAGTGAGGGGACTCCGGAGCCCCAGCATTTT. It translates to CAISEGTPEPQHF.

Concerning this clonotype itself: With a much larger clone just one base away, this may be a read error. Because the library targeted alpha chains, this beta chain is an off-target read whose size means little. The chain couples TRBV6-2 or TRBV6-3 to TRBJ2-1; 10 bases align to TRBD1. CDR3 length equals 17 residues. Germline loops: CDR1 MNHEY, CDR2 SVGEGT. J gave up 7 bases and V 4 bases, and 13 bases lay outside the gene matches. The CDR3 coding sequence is TGTGCCAGCAGTTTCCACACCGGGACAGGGGACTTAAATGAGCAGTTCTTC. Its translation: CASSFHTGTGDLNEQFF.